This T cell receptor beta chain was obtained from a study of blood T cell repertoires in COVID-19. Study-level information: Italy, Spain and the United States were the sources of the convalescent and acute COVID-19 samples. PBMCs, B-cell-depleted T cells, or T cells provided the cDNA or gDNA that made up the material.

Original handling: Estimates of nucleated cell counts were drawn from the amplification of reference gene primers. Clones were sequenced by immunoSEQ multiplex PCR, and TCRdb holds only the in-frame ones, with some missing. That table furnishes V, J and clone size, whereas the DNA furnished D and trimming. The repertoire consists of about 100,000 clones, with less than 75% occurring once and the leading ten covering less than 2%. Germline loops: CDR1 PRHDT, CDR2 FYEKMQ (reference sequence). V shed 4 bases and J shed 0 bases, with 7 bases lying between them. This CDR3 comprises 14 residues. Sequencing was carried out using peripheral blood. This TCR was recovered from a woman aged 40 to 50 with acute or convalescent COVID-19. The chain combines TRBV13 with TRBJ2-1; TRBD2 is a possible D gene (5 bases). CDR3 residues: CASSSTSSYNEQFF. For the CDR3, the DNA is TGTGCCAGCAGCTCAACTAGCTCCTACAATGAGCAGTTCTTC.